The sequence of this T cell receptor (beta chain) was determined in a study of blood T cell repertoires in COVID-19. Study information: Collection of acute and convalescent COVID-19 samples took place in the United States, Italy and Spain. T cells, B-cell-depleted T cells, or PBMCs supplied cDNA or gDNA.

As processed by the authors: Nucleated cell counts were estimated from reference gene primer amplification. Assay: immunoSEQ multiplex PCR; the TCRdb copy retains only in-frame clones and omits some. That table furnishes V, J and clone size, whereas the DNA furnished D and trimming. The table shows about 280,000 clones, with around 87% occurring only once. V lost 3 bases, J lost 3 bases, and 4 bases stayed unmatched. The CDR3 is made up of 14 amino acids. Per germline, CDR1 SGDLS and CDR2 YYNGEE. The chain joins TRBV9 to TRBJ2-5; 8 positions agree with TRBD2. Sequencing input: peripheral blood. The sequence came from a woman between 45 and 65 years old who had recovered from COVID-19. CDR3 bases: TGTGCCAGCAGCGCCGGGGGGGCAGAAGAGACCCAGTACTTC. Its translation: CASSAGGAEETQYF.